The 16 T cell receptor beta chains given below trace back to one sample, sequenced in a study of human T cells and chemical hapten exposure. Each CDR3 protein is one row after TCRdb ran MiXCR on the RACE reads. The sample lists around 56,000 distinct CDR3 sequences, around 10% occurring once. Specified time point: pre-sensitization, week 0. This sample's treatment: therapeutic diphenylcyclopropenone sensitization with weekly scalp DPC. The input for sequencing was whole blood, taken in connection with sensitization to the hapten diphenylcyclopropenone (DPC). These receptors all come from a man aged 40-49 years with alopecia areata. Some clones in this sample may be carry-over from other donors' samples.

This clonotype was seen a few times. J is TRBJ2-1 and V is TRBV20-1; 9 bases are a match to TRBD2. The CDR3 length is 16 residues. The germline V gene encodes CDR1 DFQATT and CDR2 SNEGSKA (reference sequence). After removal of 6 bases from V and 3 bases from J, the junction contained 12 bases not matched to a gene. CDR3 DNA: TGCAGTGCACCTGACTACGGCGGGAGGGACTACAATGAGCAGTTCTTC. Its protein product is CSAPDYGGRDYNEQFF.

In its sample, this clonotype was seen a few times. This rearrangement joins TRBV6-2 or TRBV6-3 to TRBJ2-1; D not resolved. Germline assignment: CDR1 MNHEY and CDR2 SVGEGT. CDR3 size: 15 residues. Trimming pared 8 bases from V and 2 bases from J, leaving 16 bases between. The DNA for the CDR3 is TGTGCCAGCCGCCGAGCGCGAGATACCTACAATGAGCAGTTCTTC. It translates to CASRRARDTYNEQFF.

This clonotype showed up just a few times. The J gene is TRBJ1-1, the V gene TRBV5-1; 7 nucleotides match TRBD1. This CDR3 has 16 residues. V trimming: 4 bases; J trimming: 1 base; junction bases outside the gene matches: 10. Per germline, CDR1 SGHRS and CDR2 YFSETQ. CDR3 coding DNA: TGCGCCAGCAGCACCGGGGACAGAAGAAGGAACACTGAAGCTTTCTTT. Its protein is CASSTGDRRRNTEAFF.

Only a few counts were recorded for this clonotype. This sequence joins TRBV11-2 and TRBJ2-4; 11 bases line up with TRBD2. The CDR3 is 15 amino acids. Germline values: CDR1 SGHAT, CDR2 FQNNGV. Unmatched junction bases numbered 4, after V lost 5 bases and J lost 4 bases. This CDR3 reads CASSLGTSGKNIQYF. CDR3 in DNA: TGTGCCAGCAGCCTAGGGACTAGCGGTAAAAACATTCAGTACTTC.

Only a few counts were recorded for this clonotype. V gene TRBV10-3 combines with J gene TRBJ1-5; D not resolved. Germline V lookup: CDR1 ENHRY, CDR2 SYGVKD. The germline V and J ends were trimmed by 2 bases and 2 bases, with 10 bases remaining between them. CDR3 size: 15 residues. The CDR3 region has the DNA TGTGCCATCAGTGAGGCCGGGGATGGCAATCAGCCCCAGCATTTT. Its protein is CAISEAGDGNQPQHF.

This clonotype has just a few counts. V gene TRBV6-1 combines with J gene TRBJ2-4, with D perhaps given as TRBD1 or TRBD2 (6 bases each). The CDR3 runs 15 residues. Germline CDR1 MNHNS, CDR2 SASEGT. V was pared by 0 bases and J by 9 bases, with 15 bases between. Written as DNA, the CDR3 is TGTGCCAGCAGTGAAGCGGGGGGCAGGGTAACCATTCAGTACTTC. Translated: CASSEAGGRVTIQYF.

This clonotype was seen repeatedly, ten times or more. The chain employs TRBV3-1 and TRBJ1-1; D unresolved. In germline, CDR1 is LGHDT, CDR2 YNNKEL (reference sequence). There are 15 residues in the CDR3. Trimming shortened V by 4 bases and J by 2 bases, and 14 bases separated the two germline ends. CDR3 residues: CASSPGRRVNTEAFF. For the CDR3, the DNA is TGTGCCAGCAGCCCTGGGAGAAGGGTCAACACTGAAGCTTTCTTT.

The chain carries TRBV7-9 and TRBJ1-2; the match to TRBD1 covers 7 bases. V shed 5 bases and J 4 bases; nucleotides not matched to a gene: 4. Germline assignment: CDR1 SEHNR and CDR2 FQNEAQ (reference sequence). The length of the CDR3 is 13 residues. The CDR3 reads CASSRRDSYGYTF. In DNA, the CDR3 is TGTGCCAGCAGCAGAAGGGACAGCTATGGCTACACCTTC.

Only a few counts were recorded for this clonotype. The chain employs TRBV27 and TRBJ2-4, with 7 bases that match TRBD2. The CDR3 totals 14 residues. Germline CDR1 reads MNHEY; CDR2 reads SMNVEV (reference sequence). V gave up 4 bases and J gave up 5 bases; unmatched junction bases: 5. The DNA for the CDR3 is TGTGCCAGCAGTTGGGGGGGAGGGGAAAACATTCAGTACTTC. This codes for CASSWGGGENIQYF.

V gene TRBV4-3 combines with J gene TRBJ2-2, with D hard to call. The CDR3 extends over 13 amino acids. Germline values: CDR1 LGHNA, CDR2 YSLEER. Between the trimmed V and J ends, which lost 1 base and 7 bases, there was a span of 7 bases. CDR3 coding DNA: TGCGCCAGCAGCCAAGTGGGCTTCGGGGAGCTGTTTTTT. Its translation: CASSQVGFGELFF.

The chain recombines TRBV27 with TRBJ2-3, with D tentatively TRBD2 (6 bases). The CDR3 runs to 16 residues. Trimming removed 4 bases at V and 5 bases at J, with 19 bases between. Germline CDR1 and CDR2: MNHEY and SMNVEV (reference sequence). Here the CDR3 DNA reads TGTGCCAGCAGTTCCCGGACTAAGGGTAAAGAAGATACGCAGTATTTT. This codes for CASSSRTKGKEDTQYF.

This clonotype has a count of ten or more. This chain connects TRBV7-2 to TRBJ1-5; D unresolved. This CDR3 has 16 residues. Per the germline V gene, CDR1 is SGHTA and CDR2 is FQGNSA. V gave up 5 bases and J gave up 0 bases, with 14 bases separating them. CDR3 residues: CASSDAGSNSNQPQHF. DNA of the CDR3: TGTGCCAGCAGCGATGCGGGATCCAATAGCAATCAGCCCCAGCATTTT.

The V gene is TRBV29-1, the J gene TRBJ2-7; TRBD1 or TRBD2 may be the D gene (5 bases each). Germline CDR1 is SQVTM and CDR2 is ANQGSEA. The germline V and J ends were trimmed by 7 bases and 6 bases, with 19 bases remaining between them. CDR3 length: 13 amino acids. Here the CDR3 DNA reads TGCAGCGCTCTCTACACCCAGGGACCCGAGCAGTACTTC. Translating gives CSALYTQGPEQYF.

The rearrangement uses TRBV28 and TRBJ2-4; weak D call: TRBD1 (7 bases). Trimming pared 4 bases from V and 6 bases from J, leaving 13 bases between. The CDR3 is made up of 14 amino acids. Germline CDR1 and CDR2: MDHEN and SYDVKM. CDR3 in amino acids: CASSYAGGRNIQYF. The CDR3 DNA sequence: TGTGCCAGCAGTTATGCAGGGGGGAGAAACATTCAGTACTTC.

This sequence joins TRBV7-9 and TRBJ2-7; tentative D call: TRBD1 (6 bases). The V gene lost 5 bases and the J gene lost 4 bases, with 21 bases spanning the gap. The CDR3 sequence is 16 residues long. Per germline, CDR1 SEHNR and CDR2 FQNEAQ (reference sequence). This CDR3 is CASSPLDSLTSYEQYF. As DNA, the CDR3 is TGTGCCAGCAGCCCGCTGGACAGTTTGACCTCATACGAGCAGTACTTC.

The V call is TRBV6-6, the J call TRBJ2-2; D perhaps matches TRBD1 (5 bases). Germline V gene sequence: CDR1 MNHNY, CDR2 SVGAGI (reference sequence). This CDR3 is 14 amino acids long. The V and J ends lost 0 bases and 5 bases respectively, with 7 bases between them. CDR3 coding DNA: TGTGCCAGCAGTTACTCGAAGGGGACCGGGGAGCTGTTTTTT. This encodes CASSYSKGTGELFF.